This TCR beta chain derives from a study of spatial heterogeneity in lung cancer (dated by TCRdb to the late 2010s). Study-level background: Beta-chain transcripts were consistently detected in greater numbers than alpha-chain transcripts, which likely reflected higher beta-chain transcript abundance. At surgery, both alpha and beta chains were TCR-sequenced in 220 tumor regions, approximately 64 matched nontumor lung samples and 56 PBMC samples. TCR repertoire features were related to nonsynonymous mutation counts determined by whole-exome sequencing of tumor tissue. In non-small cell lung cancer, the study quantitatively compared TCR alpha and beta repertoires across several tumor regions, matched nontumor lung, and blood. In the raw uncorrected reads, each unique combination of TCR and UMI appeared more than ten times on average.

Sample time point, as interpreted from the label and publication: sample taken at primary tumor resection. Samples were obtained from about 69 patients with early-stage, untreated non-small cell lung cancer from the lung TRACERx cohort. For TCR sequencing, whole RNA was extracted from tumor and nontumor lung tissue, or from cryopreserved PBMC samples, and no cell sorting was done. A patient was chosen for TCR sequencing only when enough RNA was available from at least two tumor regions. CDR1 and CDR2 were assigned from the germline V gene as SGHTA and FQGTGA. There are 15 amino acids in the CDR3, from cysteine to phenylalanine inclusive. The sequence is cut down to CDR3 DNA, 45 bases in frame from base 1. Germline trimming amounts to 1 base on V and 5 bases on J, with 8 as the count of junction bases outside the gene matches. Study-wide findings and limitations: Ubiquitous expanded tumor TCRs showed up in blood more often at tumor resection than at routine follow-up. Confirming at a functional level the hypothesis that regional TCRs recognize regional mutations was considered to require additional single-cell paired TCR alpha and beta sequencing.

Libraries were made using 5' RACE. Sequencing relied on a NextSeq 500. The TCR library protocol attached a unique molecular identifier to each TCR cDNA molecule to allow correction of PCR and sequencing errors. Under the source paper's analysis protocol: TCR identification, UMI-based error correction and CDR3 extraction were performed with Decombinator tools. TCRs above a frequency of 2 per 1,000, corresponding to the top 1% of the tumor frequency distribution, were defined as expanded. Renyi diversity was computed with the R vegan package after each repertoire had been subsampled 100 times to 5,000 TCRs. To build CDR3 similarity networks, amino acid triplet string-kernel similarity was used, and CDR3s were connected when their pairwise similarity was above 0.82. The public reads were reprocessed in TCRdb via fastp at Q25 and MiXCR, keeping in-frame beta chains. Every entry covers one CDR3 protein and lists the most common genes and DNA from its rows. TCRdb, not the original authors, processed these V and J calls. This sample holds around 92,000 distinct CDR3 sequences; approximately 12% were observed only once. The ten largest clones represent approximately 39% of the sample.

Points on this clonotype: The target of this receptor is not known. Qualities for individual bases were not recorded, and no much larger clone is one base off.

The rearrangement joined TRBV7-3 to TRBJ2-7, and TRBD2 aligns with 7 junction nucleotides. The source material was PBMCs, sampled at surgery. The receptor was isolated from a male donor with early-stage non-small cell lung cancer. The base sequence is TGTGCCAGCAGCTTAATTGGGGGAGGGCCCAACGAGCAGTACTTC. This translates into CASSLIGGGPNEQYF.